The 2 T cell receptor beta chains listed next were all sequenced from one sample in a study of blood T cell repertoires in COVID-19. Sequenced by immunoSEQ multiplex PCR; TCRdb stores in-frame clones only, minus some. The data hold roughly 100,000 clones, with roughly 80% observed a single time. Sequencing used peripheral blood. All receptors derive from a woman aged 80 or over with active or convalescent COVID-19.

The genes are TRBV7-2 and TRBJ2-1; 10 bases map to TRBD1. CDR3 size: 15 residues. The germline V gene encodes CDR1 SGHTA and CDR2 FQGNSA. V was pared by 5 bases and J by 8 bases, with 9 bases of the junction left unmatched. CDR3 residues: CASSARPGQGDEQFF. The CDR3 DNA is TGTGCCAGCAGCGCCCGCCCCGGACAGGGGGATGAGCAGTTCTTC.

J is TRBJ2-5 and V is TRBV19; D is undetermined. CDR1 is LNHDA, CDR2 SQIVND, per germline (reference sequence). The CDR3 is 14 residues long. Trimming removed 9 bases at V and 1 base at J, with 15 bases between. CDR3 sequence: CARLEVQFQETQYF. In nucleotides, the CDR3 is TGTGCCAGATTAGAAGTACAGTTCCAAGAGACCCAGTACTTC.